The TCR beta chain described here comes from a study of response to subunit inactivated influenza vaccine (dated by TCRdb to the late 2010s). Notes on the research overall: To follow how T cells responded to a trivalent subunit inactivated influenza vaccine, the researchers relied on deep quantitative profiling of the T cell receptor repertoire. Results the study describes overall, beyond this receptor: It was suggested by the authors that each seasonal influenza vaccination may recruit only a limited number of new T cells.

Inclusive of the bounding cysteine and phenylalanine, the CDR3 is 15 residues long. Of the read, only the CDR3 DNA is kept; its 45 bases are in frame from base 1. Via the germline V gene, CDR1 is SGHTA and CDR2 FQGNSA. Trimming takes 1 base from V and 4 bases from J, and the germline ends sit 11 bases apart. This clonotype was detected ten times or more. Its antigen is unknown. No much larger clone exists at a distance of one base, and base qualities are not known. Library preparation used RT-PCR. Sequenced using an Illumina HiSeq 2500. TCRdb itself trimmed the public reads at Q25 with fastp, ran MiXCR and retained productive beta chains. Each entry is one CDR3 protein sequence, shown with its most common DNA and genes. The sample table records hundreds of thousands of distinct CDR3 sequences; around 13% of these occur just once. Of the sample, roughly 7.2% falls within the top ten clones.

Recombination joined TRBV7-2 with TRBJ2-1, and the D gene may be TRBD1, 5 bases matching. The sequences come from PBMCs from blood, collected roughly 15 days before vaccination. The source of this sequence is a man aged 50 or older who received an inactivated influenza vaccine. Donor details come from another sample of the same person, matched by shared clones. The DNA sequence is given as TGTGCCAGCAGCTTAGAGGGGTGGGTATACAATGAGCAGTTCTTC. It translates to CASSLEGWVYNEQFF. The reference TRBV7-2 and TRBJ2-1 proteins fill in what lies around the CDR3, so the full variable domain reads GAGVSQSPSNKVTEKGKDVELRCDPISGHTALYWYRQSLGQGLEFLIYFQGNSAPDKSGLPSDRFSAERTGGSVSTLTIQRTQQEDSAVYLCASSLEGWVYNEQFFGPGTRLTVL.